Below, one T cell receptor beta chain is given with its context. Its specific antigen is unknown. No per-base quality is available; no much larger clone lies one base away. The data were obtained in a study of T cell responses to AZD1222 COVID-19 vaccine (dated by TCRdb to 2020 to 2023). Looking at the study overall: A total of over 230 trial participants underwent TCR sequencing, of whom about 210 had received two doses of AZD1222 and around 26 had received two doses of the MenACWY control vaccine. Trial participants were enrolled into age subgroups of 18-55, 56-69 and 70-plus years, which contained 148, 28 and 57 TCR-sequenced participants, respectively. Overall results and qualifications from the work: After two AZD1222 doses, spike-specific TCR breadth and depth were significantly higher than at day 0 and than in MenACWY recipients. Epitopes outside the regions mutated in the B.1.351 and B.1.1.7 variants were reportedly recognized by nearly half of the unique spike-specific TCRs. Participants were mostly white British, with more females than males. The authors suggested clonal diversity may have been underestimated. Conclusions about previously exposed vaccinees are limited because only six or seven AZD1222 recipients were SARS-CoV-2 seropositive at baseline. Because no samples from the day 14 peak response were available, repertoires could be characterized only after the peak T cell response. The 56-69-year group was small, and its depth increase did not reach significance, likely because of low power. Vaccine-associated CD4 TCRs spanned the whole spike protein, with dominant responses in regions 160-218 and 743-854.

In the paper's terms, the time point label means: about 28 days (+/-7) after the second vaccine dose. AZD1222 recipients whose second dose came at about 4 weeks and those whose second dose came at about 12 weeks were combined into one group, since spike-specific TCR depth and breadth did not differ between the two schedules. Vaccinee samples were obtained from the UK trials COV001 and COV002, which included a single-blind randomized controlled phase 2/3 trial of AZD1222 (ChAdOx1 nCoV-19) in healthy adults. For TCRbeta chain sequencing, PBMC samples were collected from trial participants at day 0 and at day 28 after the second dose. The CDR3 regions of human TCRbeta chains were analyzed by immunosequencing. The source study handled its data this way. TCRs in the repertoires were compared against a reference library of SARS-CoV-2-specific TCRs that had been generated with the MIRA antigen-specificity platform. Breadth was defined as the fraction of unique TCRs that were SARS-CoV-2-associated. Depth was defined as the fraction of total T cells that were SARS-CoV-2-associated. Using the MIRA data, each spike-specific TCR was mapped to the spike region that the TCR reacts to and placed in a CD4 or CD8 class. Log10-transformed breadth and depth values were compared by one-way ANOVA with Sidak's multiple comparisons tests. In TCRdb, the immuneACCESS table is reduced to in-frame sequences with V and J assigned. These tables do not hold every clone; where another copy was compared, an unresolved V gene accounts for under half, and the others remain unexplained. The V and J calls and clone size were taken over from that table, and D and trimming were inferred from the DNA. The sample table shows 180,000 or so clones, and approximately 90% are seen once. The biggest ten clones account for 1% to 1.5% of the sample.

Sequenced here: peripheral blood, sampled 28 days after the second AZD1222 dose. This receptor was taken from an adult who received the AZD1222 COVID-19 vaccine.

In nucleotide form, the sequence is TGCGCCAGCAGCTTGTCAGGCACCGGGGAGCTGTTTTTT. This sequence encodes CASSLSGTGELFF. This chain is built from TRBV5-1 and TRBJ2-2; the D gene cannot be named for sure. There are 13 amino acids in the CDR3, from cysteine to phenylalanine inclusive. The kept DNA is CDR3 alone, 39 bases in frame from the first base. According to the germline V gene, CDR1 reads SGHRS and CDR2 reads YFSETQ. The V end loses 1 base and the J end loses 4 bases, and a stretch of 5 bases separates them.